This passage covers 13 T cell receptor beta chains from one sample sequenced in a study of blood T cell repertoires in COVID-19. Assay: immunoSEQ multiplex PCR; the TCRdb copy retains only in-frame clones and omits some. The repertoire holds approximately 250,000 clones, with about 88% as singletons. Sequencing was performed on peripheral blood. These receptors all come from a woman in her 70s with COVID-19, enrolled during active disease.

The V and J genes are TRBV24-1 and TRBJ1-6; no definite D call. This CDR3 has 12 residues. Germline V gene lookup returns CDR1 KGHDR and CDR2 SFDVKD. Trimming stripped 2 bases from V and 9 bases from J, with 4 bases between. CDR3 coding DNA: TGTGCCACCAGTGATTCCGGTTCACCCCTCCACTTT. Translated, it gives CATSDSGSPLHF.

V is TRBV29-1 and J is TRBJ2-7; 7 nucleotides match TRBD1. The CDR3 covers 12 residues. The germline CDR1 and CDR2 sequences are SQVTM and ANQGSEA. V was pared by 4 bases and J by 2 bases, with 2 bases of the junction left unmatched. The CDR3: CSVVRGTYEQYF. CDR3 DNA sequence: TGCAGCGTTGTCAGGGGGACCTACGAGCAGTACTTC.

V is TRBV5-8 and J is TRBJ2-2; D is ambiguous. The CDR3 consists of 13 residues. V lost 6 bases and J lost 5, with 11 bases in between. Germline loops: CDR1 SGHTS, CDR2 YDEGEE. The CDR3: CASTPRRTGELFF. In nucleotides, the CDR3 is TGTGCCAGCACCCCTCGTCGGACCGGGGAGCTGTTTTTT.

This chain joins TRBV19 and TRBJ2-2; 9 bases match TRBD1. This CDR3 region has 17 residues. V was pared by 6 bases and J by 4 bases, with 12 bases of the junction left unmatched. The germline CDR1 and CDR2 sequences are LNHDA and SQIVND (reference sequence). CDR3 loop: CASRGRTGVVGTGELFF. For the CDR3, the DNA is TGTGCCAGTAGAGGGAGGACAGGGGTCGTCGGCACCGGGGAGCTGTTTTTT.

This clone was recorded only once. V gene TRBV7-2 combines with J gene TRBJ1-2, with D perhaps matching TRBD1 (6 bases). Germline V CDR1 and CDR2: SGHTA, FQGNSA. There are 13 residues in the CDR3. Trimming cost V 4 bases and J 6 bases, with 12 bases left between them. This CDR3 is CASSSRGGDGYTF. The CDR3 DNA is TGTGCCAGCAGCTCACGGGGGGGCGATGGCTACACCTTC.

This clone came up once. The gene calls are TRBV15 and TRBJ2-3; D gene unclear. The CDR3 loop spans 11 amino acids. Per the germline V gene, CDR1 is LNHNV and CDR2 is YYDKDF (reference sequence). Trimming took 5 bases from V and 3 from J, leaving 3 bases between them. The CDR3 sequence is CATSETDTQYF. The CDR3 DNA is TGTGCCACCAGCGAGACAGATACGCAGTATTTT.

CDR3 sequence: CALPGQGVTTNEKLFF. In DNA form, the CDR3 reads TGTGCCTTGCCGGGACAGGGGGTTACAACTAATGAAAAACTGTTTTTT. The rearrangement joins TRBV30 to TRBJ1-4; the match to TRBD1 covers 11 bases. Germline V gene data show CDR1 as GTSNPN and CDR2 as SVGIG (reference sequence). CDR3 length equals 16 residues. The V and J ends lost 7 bases and 0 bases, in that order; junction bases with no gene match: 7. The whole variable domain, remainder taken from reference TRBV30 and TRBJ1-4, is SQTIHQWPATLVQPVGSPLSLECTVEGTSNPNLYWYRQAAGRGLQLLFYSVGIGQISSEVPQNLSASRPQDRQFILSSKKLLLSDSGFYLCALPGQGVTTNEKLFFGSGTQLSVL.

Only one count was recorded for this clone. The chain combines TRBV29-1 with TRBJ2-7; 8 bases line up with TRBD1. The CDR3 contains 14 residues. V trimming: 0 bases; J trimming: 6 bases; junction bases outside the gene matches: 7. Germline CDR1 reads SQVTM; CDR2 reads ANQGSEA. In DNA, the CDR3 is TGCAGCGTTGAAGATAACAGGGGGACCCGCGAGCAGTACTTC. It translates to CSVEDNRGTREQYF.

The chain uses TRBV28 and TRBJ2-5; TRBD1 is a possible D gene (6 bases). The CDR3 runs to 15 residues. The ends were cut back, 4 bases at V and 5 bases at J, with 17 bases in the middle. Germline CDR1 is MDHEN and CDR2 is SYDVKM. As DNA, the CDR3 is TGTGCCAGCAGTTCGATTACAGGGAGAGGTGAGACCCAGTACTTC. Protein: CASSSITGRGETQYF. The full variable domain, rest sourced from reference TRBV28 and TRBJ2-5, is DVKVTQSSRYLVKRTGEKVFLECVQDMDHENMFWYRQDPGLGLRLIYFSYDVKMKEKGDIPEGYSVSREKKERFSLILESASTNQTSMYLCASSSITGRGETQYFGPGTRLLVL.

V usage is TRBV27 and J usage is TRBJ1-4; 9 nucleotides agree with TRBD1. The V gene end was trimmed by 5 bases and the J gene end by 8 bases; junction bases not matched to a gene: 12. The germline V gene encodes CDR1 MNHEY and CDR2 SMNVEV (reference sequence). The CDR3 extends over 16 amino acids. CDR3 in DNA: TGTGCCAGCAGTCTAACCCCGGGACAGGGAGGGGAAAAACTGTTTTTT. Amino acid sequence: CASSLTPGQGGEKLFF.

The chain couples TRBV10-1 to TRBJ1-1; D is ambiguous. V was cut by 0 bases and J by 5 bases, with 7 bases left in between. CDR3 length: 13 residues. CDR1 is WNHNN and CDR2 is SYGVQD in the germline V gene (reference sequence). Written as DNA, the CDR3 is TGCGCCAGCAGTGAGTCTTCGACTACTGAAGCTTTCTTT. Its protein product is CASSESSTTEAFF.

V and J are TRBV23-1 and TRBJ2-5, with D possibly TRBD1 on 6 matching bases. TRBV23-1 belongs to the ORF category, with a function that is uncertain. V was clipped by 0 bases and J by 6 bases, with 20 bases between them. This CDR3 comprises 17 residues. CDR3 protein: CASSQSKLGSGVKTQYF. The CDR3 DNA follows: TGCGCCAGCAGTCAATCGAAGCTGGGGTCAGGGGTCAAGACCCAGTACTTC.

The V and J genes are TRBV11-2 and TRBJ2-5; TRBD2 matches at 9 bases. The junction had 2 bases not matched to a gene; V was cut back by 5 bases and J by 1 base. Germline values: CDR1 SGHAT, CDR2 FQNNGV. The CDR3 has 14 residues. The CDR3 region is CASSKAGGQETQYF. The CDR3 region has the DNA TGTGCCAGCAGCAAAGCGGGGGGCCAAGAGACCCAGTACTTC.